This T cell receptor (beta chain) is from a study of T cells in Graves' hyperthyroidism and ophthalmopathy. TCR beta CDR3 region amplification was performed from RNA transcripts. When the TCR CDR3 underwent first-round RT-PCR, the HTBI primer set was used. From the multiplex PCR reads, TCRdb called clonotypes with MiXCR, one entry per CDR3 protein. The sample includes over 300,000 distinct CDR3 sequences, approximately 14% seen only once; the top ten take 30% to 40%. This clonotype was observed a few times. The V gene's germline CDR1 is LGHDT and CDR2 YNNKEL (reference sequence). Trimming took off 6 bases at V and 8 bases at J, with 8 bases between the two ends. There are 12 residues in the CDR3.

This chain uses TRBV3-1 with TRBJ1-6, with a weak D call TRBD1 (6 bases). Sequenced sample: blood. This sequence was found in a woman between 40 and 55 years old with Graves' ophthalmopathy. In DNA form, the CDR3 reads TGTGCCAGCAGAGCAGGGGATTCACCCCTCCACTTT. This translates into CASRAGDSPLHF.